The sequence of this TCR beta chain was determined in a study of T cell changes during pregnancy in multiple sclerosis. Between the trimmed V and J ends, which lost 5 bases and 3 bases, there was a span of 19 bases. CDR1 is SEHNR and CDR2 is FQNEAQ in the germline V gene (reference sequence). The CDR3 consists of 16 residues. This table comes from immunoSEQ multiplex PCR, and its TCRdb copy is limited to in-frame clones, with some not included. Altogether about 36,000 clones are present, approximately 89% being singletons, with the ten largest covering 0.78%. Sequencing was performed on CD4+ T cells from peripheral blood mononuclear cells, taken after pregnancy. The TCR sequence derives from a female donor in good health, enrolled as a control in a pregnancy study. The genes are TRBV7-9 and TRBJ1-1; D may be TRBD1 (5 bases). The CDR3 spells CASSRIGAGPYTEAFF. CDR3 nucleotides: TGTGCCAGCAGCCGTATAGGGGCAGGGCCTTACACTGAAGCTTTCTTT.